The 31 T cell receptor beta chains below all came from one sample that was sequenced in a study of cytomegalovirus exposure and HLA in healthy donors. The table came from immunoSEQ multiplex PCR; TCRdb's copy has only in-frame clones and leaves some out. Among hundreds of thousands of clones listed, roughly 91% were seen once. The material sequenced was PBMCs. Receptors originate from a woman aged 25 to 45 in good health and CMV-seronegative.

CDR3 nucleotide sequence: TGTGCCAGCAGTTTTTCCGGGGATGGGGTAGGGGAGCAGTACTTC. Amino acid sequence: CASSFSGDGVGEQYF. The chain couples TRBV27 to TRBJ2-7, with a possible D match to TRBD2 (5 bases). V was trimmed by 3 bases and J by 7 bases, leaving 19 bases between them. CDR1 and CDR2 from the germline V gene are MNHEY and SMNVEV (reference sequence). The CDR3 contains 15 residues.

J is TRBJ2-5 and V is TRBV18; D uncertain. The CDR3 is 15 amino acids. Germline-derived CDR1 and CDR2 are KGHSH and LQKENI. V was cut by 2 bases and J by 3 bases, with 13 bases left in between. CDR3 nucleotide sequence: TGTGCCAGCTCACCAGGTCTCGAGCTGGAAGAGACCCAGTACTTC. Residues: CASSPGLELEETQYF.

CDR3 DNA: TGCGCCAGCAGTCAAGGGCGGTACAATGAGCAGTTCTTC. Translating it yields CASSQGRYNEQFF. This chain uses TRBV23-1 with TRBJ2-1; no definite D call. TRBV23-1 is placed among ORFs of uncertain function. The CDR3 covers 13 residues. The V end lost 2 bases, the J end lost 4 bases, and 6 bases lay between the germline ends.

This sequence joins TRBV28 and TRBJ2-7; the D gene could be TRBD1 or TRBD2 (6 bases each). The germline CDR1 and CDR2 sequences are MDHEN and SYDVKM. The CDR3 contains 15 residues. V shed 3 bases and J shed 5 bases, with 17 bases lying between them. The CDR3: CASSLGGAGSNEQYF. In DNA form, the CDR3 reads TGTGCCAGCAGTTTGGGGGGCGCGGGTAGCAACGAGCAGTACTTC. Based on the CDR3 plus reference TRBV28 and TRBJ2-7, the full variable domain is DVKVTQSSRYLVKRTGEKVFLECVQDMDHENMFWYRQDPGLGLRLIYFSYDVKMKEKGDIPEGYSVSREKKERFSLILESASTNQTSMYLCASSLGGAGSNEQYFGPGTRLTVT.

This chain connects TRBV5-6 to TRBJ2-2; D might be TRBD1 (5 bases). The CDR3 consists of 13 residues. CDR1 and CDR2 from the germline V gene are SGHDT and YYEEEE. The ends were cut back, 5 bases at V and 5 bases at J, with 10 bases in the middle. CDR3 in amino acids: CASSYQGTGELFF. For the CDR3, the DNA is TGTGCCAGCAGTTATCAGGGTACCGGGGAGCTGTTTTTT.

The gene calls are TRBV25-1 and TRBJ2-3, with 7 bases identical to TRBD2. The junction had 10 bases not matched to a gene; V was cut back by 4 bases and J by 0 bases. From germline, CDR1 is MGHDK and CDR2 SYGVNS. CDR3 length equals 17 residues. The CDR3 DNA reads TGTGCCAGCAGTGGCCTAGCGGAGGCAGCTAGCACAGATACGCAGTATTTT. Translated, it gives CASSGLAEAASTDTQYF.

In its sample, this clone was seen once. The chain links TRBV5-6 to TRBJ2-7; TRBD2 matches at 7 bases. Trimming removed 3 bases from V and 3 bases from J; junction bases left unmatched: 6. From germline, CDR1 is SGHDT and CDR2 YYEEEE. The CDR3 is 14 amino acids. Here the CDR3 DNA reads TGTGCCAGCAGCTACGGGAGGTCCCTCTACGAGCAGTACTTC. It encodes CASSYGRSLYEQYF.

The chain links TRBV7-9 to TRBJ1-5, with 10 bases aligning to TRBD1. The CDR3 totals 14 residues. CDR1 is SEHNR and CDR2 is FQNEAQ in the germline V gene (reference sequence). V was clipped by 5 bases and J by 7 bases; unmatched bases: 5. As DNA, the CDR3 is TGTGCCAGCAGCCGTGGACAGGGGGGCCAGCCCCAGCATTTT. This encodes CASSRGQGGQPQHF.

This rearrangement joins TRBV4-3 to TRBJ2-7; the D call may be TRBD1 or TRBD2 (5 bases each). The CDR3 consists of 16 residues. Germline V CDR1 and CDR2: LGHNA, YSLEER. The germline V and J ends were trimmed by 0 bases and 2 bases, with 14 bases remaining between them. CDR3 sequence: CASSQDHQGRTYEQYF. The CDR3 bases are TGCGCCAGCAGCCAAGATCACCAGGGACGAACCTACGAGCAGTACTTC.

CDR3 DNA: TGCAGCGTTATCTGGGGGACCATAAGCTACGAGCAGTACTTC. Residues: CSVIWGTISYEQYF. This sequence joins TRBV29-1 and TRBJ2-7; D is tentatively TRBD1 or TRBD2 (5 bases each). Trimming removed 5 bases at V and 3 bases at J, with 17 bases between. The CDR3 consists of 14 residues. CDR1 and CDR2 from the germline V gene are SQVTM and ANQGSEA.

The V call is TRBV15, the J call TRBJ1-1, with D possibly matching TRBD1 (6 bases). Trimming shortened V by 0 bases and J by 3 bases, and 8 bases separated the two germline ends. The CDR3 has 14 amino acids. The germline V gene encodes CDR1 LNHNV and CDR2 YYDKDF (reference sequence). CDR3 loop: CATSRDRGHTEAFF. The DNA of the CDR3 is TGTGCCACCAGCAGAGACCGGGGGCACACTGAAGCTTTCTTT. Full variable domain (rest looked up from reference TRBV15 and TRBJ1-1): DAMVIQNPRYQVTQFGKPVTLSCSQTLNHNVMYWYQQKSSQAPKLLFHYYDKDFNNEADTPDNFQSRRPNTSFCFLDIRSPGLGDTAMYLCATSRDRGHTEAFFGQGTRLTVV.

The chain employs TRBV19 and TRBJ2-7; D might be TRBD1 (5 bases). This CDR3 contains 15 residues. V gave up 4 bases and J gave up 6 bases, with 19 bases separating them. Germline V gene sequence: CDR1 LNHDA, CDR2 SQIVND (reference sequence). The chain's CDR3 is CASSTSQGWSGEQYF. The CDR3 DNA is TGTGCCAGTAGTACCTCCCAGGGCTGGTCCGGCGAGCAGTACTTC.

The CDR3 region is CASSLLADRGGTDTQYF. In nucleotides, the CDR3 is TGTGCCAGCAGTTTACTCGCGGACAGGGGCGGCACAGATACGCAGTATTTT. The chain employs TRBV27 and TRBJ2-3; 9 positions match TRBD1. With V trimmed by 2 bases and J by 1 base, 7 bases remained unmatched. The CDR3 spans 17 residues. Germline V gene lookup returns CDR1 MNHEY and CDR2 SMNVEV (reference sequence).

The chain has TRBV5-6 and TRBJ2-2; no clear D. The CDR3 extends over 14 amino acids. Trimming shortened V by 1 base and J by 1 base, and 5 bases separated the two germline ends. The germline CDR1 and CDR2 sequences are SGHDT and YYEEEE. CDR3 DNA: TGTGCCAGCAGCTTGCCCAGGAACACCGGGGAGCTGTTTTTT. Its protein is CASSLPRNTGELFF.

V usage is TRBV7-9 and J usage is TRBJ2-1; a possible D gene is TRBD2 (5 bases). Germline CDR1 and CDR2: SEHNR and FQNEAQ (reference sequence). V lost 8 bases and J lost 5, with 19 bases in between. The CDR3 consists of 15 residues. In DNA form, the CDR3 reads TGTGCCAGCTTGGGAGAGACGGGTGACCACAATGAGCAGTTCTTC. It is translated as CASLGETGDHNEQFF.

The V and J genes are TRBV7-3 and TRBJ2-1; 9 bases match TRBD2. The CDR3 has 15 residues. The germline CDR1 and CDR2 sequences are SGHTA and FQGTGA. Unmatched junction bases numbered 2, after V lost 5 bases and J lost 0 bases. In nucleotides, the CDR3 is TGTGCCAGCAGCGATAGCGGGAGCTCCTACAATGAGCAGTTCTTC. Its translation: CASSDSGSSYNEQFF.

The chain carries TRBV29-1 and TRBJ1-2; 8 bases agree with TRBD1. The CDR3 consists of 15 residues. The J segment lost 0 bases and the V segment lost 3 bases, leaving 6 bases of the junction unmatched. Germline V gene sequence: CDR1 SQVTM, CDR2 ANQGSEA. CDR3 DNA: TGCAGCGTTGATACAGGGACAGGTACTAACTATGGCTACACCTTC. Translating it yields CSVDTGTGTNYGYTF. Drawing the rest from reference TRBV29-1 and TRBJ1-2, the complete variable domain is SAVISQKPSRDICQRGTSLTIQCQVDSQVTMMFWYRQQPGQSLTLIATANQGSEATYESGFVIDKFPISRPNLTFSTLTVSNMSPEDSSIYLCSVDTGTGTNYGYTFGSGTRLTVV.

This sequence joins TRBV13 and TRBJ1-1; the D gene is possibly TRBD1 (5 bases). The CDR3 is made up of 13 amino acids. V was cut by 6 bases and J by 1 base, with 9 bases left in between. Germline V gives CDR1 PRHDT, CDR2 FYEKMQ (reference sequence). CDR3 residues: CASRLTENTEAFF. The CDR3 DNA reads TGTGCCAGCAGATTGACAGAGAACACTGAAGCTTTCTTT.

This sequence joins TRBV11-3 and TRBJ2-7; D not resolved. The CDR3 runs 11 residues. V dropped 5 bases and J dropped 2 bases, with 4 bases sitting between them. Germline CDR1 reads SGHNT; CDR2 reads YENEEA. CDR3 amino acids: CASSLTYEQYF. The CDR3 DNA sequence: TGTGCCAGCAGCCTAACCTACGAGCAGTACTTC.

Details on this clone: The sample holds other DNA sequences that translate to the same CDR3. This chain joins TRBV28 and TRBJ2-7; either TRBD1 or TRBD2 may supply D (5 bases each). The germline V gene encodes CDR1 MDHEN and CDR2 SYDVKM. This CDR3 is built from 13 residues. V gave up 6 bases and J gave up 3 bases, with 12 bases separating them. This chain's CDR3 is CASRPGPRYEQYF. The CDR3 DNA reads as TGTGCCAGCAGACCGGGGCCTCGCTACGAGCAGTACTTC.

The chain joins TRBV11-2 to TRBJ2-3; unclear D gene. Germline CDR1 reads SGHAT; CDR2 reads FQNNGV. This CDR3 is built from 13 residues. Trimming removed 0 bases at V and 6 bases at J, with 7 bases between. CDR3 in DNA: TGTGCCAGCAGCTTAGATGGAGATGATACGCAGTATTTT. This sequence encodes CASSLDGDDTQYF.

This clone came up a few times. The chain has TRBV19 and TRBJ2-3, with D tentatively TRBD2 (6 bases). V was cut by 1 base and J by 4 bases, with 12 bases left in between. The germline gives CDR1 LNHDA, CDR2 SQIVND (reference sequence). This CDR3 has 15 residues. This CDR3 reads CASSIAGAGADTQYF. In nucleotides, the CDR3 is TGTGCCAGTAGTATAGCGGGAGCAGGCGCAGATACGCAGTATTTT.

This clone was recorded only once. V and J are TRBV5-6 and TRBJ2-3; 7 nucleotides line up with TRBD1. Germline V gives CDR1 SGHDT, CDR2 YYEEEE. CDR3 length: 13 amino acids. The junction had 7 bases not matched to a gene; V was cut back by 7 bases and J by 5 bases. The CDR3 bases are TGTGCCAGCTCCGACAGGGTCAGAGATACGCAGTATTTT. Amino acid sequence: CASSDRVRDTQYF.

The chain couples TRBV27 to TRBJ1-2, with a tentative D call TRBD1 (5 bases). This CDR3 spans 14 amino acids. Looked up from germline, CDR1 is MNHEY and CDR2 is SMNVEV (reference sequence). Trimming removed 8 bases at V and 8 bases at J, with 21 bases between. CDR3 sequence reads: CASPRRLQGEGYTF. The CDR3 coding sequence is TGTGCCAGCCCGAGGCGGCTTCAGGGCGAAGGCTACACCTTC.

This clone showed up just once. The chain recombines TRBV9 with TRBJ2-7, with 8 bases lining up with TRBD1. This CDR3 has 16 residues. Germline-derived CDR1 and CDR2 are SGDLS and YYNGEE. The ends lost 4 bases at V and 4 bases at J; junction bases unmatched: 13. CDR3 sequence reads: CASSPHDRGFLYEQYF. The CDR3 nucleotides are TGTGCCAGCAGCCCTCACGACAGGGGCTTCCTGTACGAGCAGTACTTC. Based on the CDR3 plus reference TRBV9 and TRBJ2-7, the full variable domain is DSGVTQTPKHLITATGQRVTLRCSPRSGDLSVYWYQQSLDQGLQFLIQYYNGEERAKGNILERFSAQQFPDLHSELNLSSLELGDSALYFCASSPHDRGFLYEQYFGPGTRLTVT.

The genes are TRBV13 and TRBJ2-2, with D possibly matching TRBD2 (6 bases). The CDR3 extends over 16 amino acids. CDR1 PRHDT and CDR2 FYEKMQ come from the germline V gene (reference sequence). Trimming removed 5 bases at V and 0 bases at J, with 13 bases between. This CDR3 is CASSPQVAANTGELFF. DNA for the CDR3: TGTGCCAGCAGCCCCCAGGTAGCGGCGAACACCGGGGAGCTGTTTTTT.

CDR3 residues: CASSLGPGNQETQYF. CDR3 bases: TGTGCCAGCAGCTTAGGGCCAGGGAACCAAGAGACCCAGTACTTC. The J gene is TRBJ2-5, the V gene TRBV7-8; a weak D match, TRBD1 (5 bases). The CDR3 covers 15 residues. Per germline, CDR1 SGHVS and CDR2 FQNEAQ. V dropped 1 base and J dropped 0 bases, with 9 bases sitting between them. Drawing the rest from reference TRBV7-8 and TRBJ2-5, the complete variable domain is GAGVSQSPRYKVAKRGQDVALRCDPISGHVSLFWYQQALGQGPEFLTYFQNEAQLDKSGLPSDRFFAERPEGSVSTLKIQRTQQEDSAVYLCASSLGPGNQETQYFGPGTRLLVL.

J is TRBJ2-1 and V is TRBV5-1, with TRBD1 identical over 7 bases. After removal of 5 bases from V and 1 base from J, the junction contained 6 bases not matched to a gene. The germline V gene encodes CDR1 SGHRS and CDR2 YFSETQ. The CDR3 sequence is 15 residues long. The CDR3 here is CASRETGPSYNEQFF. As DNA, the CDR3 is TGCGCCAGCAGAGAGACAGGGCCGTCCTACAATGAGCAGTTCTTC.

This clone was counted once. CDR3 loop: CSVETGVEQYF. The CDR3 DNA is TGCAGCGTTGAGACAGGGGTCGAGCAGTACTTC. The chain couples TRBV29-1 to TRBJ2-7; 8 bases line up with TRBD1. This CDR3 has 11 residues. CDR1 SQVTM and CDR2 ANQGSEA come from the germline V gene. Trimming at V came to 3 bases and at J to 6 bases, leaving 1 base not matched to a gene.

This chain connects TRBV9 to TRBJ2-1; 8 bases are shared with TRBD2. Germline V gene data show CDR1 as SGDLS and CDR2 as YYNGEE. J lost 1 base, V lost 0 bases, and 6 bases had no gene match. The CDR3 is made up of 17 amino acids. CDR3 nucleotide sequence: TGTGCCAGCAGCGTAGAGCGGGGGCTACCTTCCTACAATGAGCAGTTCTTC. Its translation is CASSVERGLPSYNEQFF.

The chain recombines TRBV9 with TRBJ2-3, with D possibly being TRBD2 (5 bases). This CDR3 has 17 residues. V was pared by 7 bases and J by 0 bases, with 21 bases between. Germline assignment: CDR1 SGDLS and CDR2 YYNGEE. The CDR3, as DNA: TGTGCCAGCGGTACAAATTGGGAGTCAAAGAGCACAGATACGCAGTATTTT. Translating it yields CASGTNWESKSTDTQYF.